Presented here are 25 T cell receptor beta chains from one specimen sequenced in a study of tumor-infiltrating lymphocytes in localized non-small cell lung cancer. Some clones are missing from TCRdb's copy, which holds only in-frame ones; the method was immunoSEQ multiplex PCR. This sample has 16,000 or so clones, with more than 60% found just once. Material for sequencing was lung tumor tissue. Receptors originate from a human donor with non-small cell lung cancer.

Comment on this clone: The junction shows a germline mismatch at one end, possibly a read error. The gene calls are TRBV7-7 and TRBJ2-3; no definite D call. This CDR3 comprises 14 residues. Germline V gene data show CDR1 as SSHAT and CDR2 as FNYEAQ (reference sequence). Here the CDR3 reads CASSLSNSADTQYF. CDR3 coding DNA: TGTGCTAGCAGCTTAAGTAACAGCGCAGATACGCAGTATTTT.

The chain employs TRBV2 and TRBJ2-7; 9 bases are a match to TRBD1. Per the germline V gene, CDR1 is SNHLY and CDR2 is FYNNEI. The V and J ends lost 6 bases and 2 bases, in that order; junction bases with no gene match: 8. CDR3 length: 15 amino acids. Here the CDR3 DNA reads TGTGCCAGCAGGGCTGACAGGGGGATAACCTACGAGCAGTACTTC. It encodes CASRADRGITYEQYF.

The chain combines TRBV6-5 with TRBJ2-3; 11 positions agree with TRBD2. V dropped 8 bases and J dropped 9; count of bases not matched to a gene: 13. There are 15 residues in the CDR3. CDR1 is MNHEY, CDR2 SVGAGI, per germline. The CDR3 DNA follows: TGTGCCAGCGCGACTGGGCTAGCGGGGGGCGCCACGCAGTATTTT. Its translation is CASATGLAGGATQYF.

J is TRBJ1-5 and V is TRBV28; no definite D call. Germline V CDR1 and CDR2: MDHEN, SYDVKM. There are 17 residues in the CDR3. Trimming removed 2 bases at V and 0 bases at J, with 14 bases between. DNA of the CDR3: TGTGCCAGCAGTTTAATATCCGGGTCCTATAGCAATCAGCCCCAGCATTTT. This sequence encodes CASSLISGSYSNQPQHF.

About this clone itself: The junction departs from the called germline gene at one end, perhaps through a read error. This chain connects TRBV5-4 to TRBJ2-7, with TRBD2 identical over 7 bases. This CDR3 contains 14 residues. Germline values: CDR1 SGHNT, CDR2 YYREEE (reference sequence). The CDR3 is CVSSSTRGAYEQYF. In DNA form, the CDR3 reads TGTGTCAGCAGCTCTACCCGGGGGGCCTACGAGCAGTACTTC. Based on the CDR3 plus reference TRBV5-4 and TRBJ2-7, the full variable domain is ETGVTQSPTHLIKTRGQQVTLRCSSQSGHNTVSWYQQALGQGPQFIFQYYREEENGRGNFPPRFSGLQFPNYSSELNVNALELDDSALYLCVSSSTRGAYEQYFGPGTRLTVT.

This clone was detected only a few times. This chain links TRBV4-3 with TRBJ2-6; tentative D call: TRBD1 (5 bases). Germline V gene lookup returns CDR1 LGHNA and CDR2 YSLEER. This CDR3 has 17 amino acids. The V end lost 0 bases, the J end lost 0 bases, and 9 bases lay between the germline ends. The CDR3 loop is CASSQDGAISGANVLTF. As DNA, the CDR3 is TGCGCCAGCAGCCAAGATGGGGCGATCTCTGGGGCCAACGTCCTGACTTTC.

This chain joins TRBV6-1 and TRBJ2-3; D remains unclear. CDR3 length: 12 residues. Germline loops: CDR1 MNHNS, CDR2 SASEGT. Trimming took off 8 bases at V and 3 bases at J, with 9 bases between the two ends. The CDR3 spells CASAQETDTQYF. CDR3 sequence (DNA): TGTGCCAGCGCTCAGGAGACAGATACGCAGTATTTT.

A few counts support this clone. The V and J genes are TRBV19 and TRBJ1-2, with D tentatively TRBD1 (5 bases). V lost 5 bases and J lost 7, with 20 bases in between. The CDR3 loop spans 15 amino acids. Germline loops: CDR1 LNHDA, CDR2 SQIVND (reference sequence). Here the CDR3 DNA reads TGTGCCAGTAGTCCGCAGATTGGGACTTCCGGTGGCTACACCTTC. It translates to CASSPQIGTSGGYTF.

The J gene is TRBJ2-5, the V gene TRBV27, with D perhaps matching TRBD1 (6 bases). In germline, CDR1 is MNHEY, CDR2 SMNVEV (reference sequence). The CDR3 is 17 amino acids. Trimming removed 6 bases from V and 4 bases from J, with 24 bases in between. CDR3 sequence (DNA): TGTGCCAGCAGCCCTATATCCGGGACATCCTATCGAGAGACCCAGTACTTC. This translates into CASSPISGTSYRETQYF.

The J gene is TRBJ2-3, the V gene TRBV7-2, with TRBD2 as a possible D gene (5 bases). V was pared by 6 bases and J by 1 base, with 8 bases between. Per germline, CDR1 SGHTA and CDR2 FQGNSA. CDR3 size: 13 residues. CDR3 sequence (DNA): TGTGCCAGCAGGCCCGGGGGCACAGATACGCAGTATTTT. Amino acid sequence: CASRPGGTDTQYF.

The CDR3 here is CASSKASGIGDTQYF. The DNA for the CDR3 is TGTGCCAGCAGCAAAGCTAGCGGGATTGGGGATACGCAGTATTTT. The V gene is TRBV21-1, the J gene TRBJ2-3; the DNA was not used to check the table's D call, TRBD2. TRBV21-1 corresponds to a pseudogene. The CDR3 is 15 amino acids.

J is TRBJ2-3 and V is TRBV7-6; D might be TRBD2 (5 bases). CDR1 is SGHVS, CDR2 FNYEAQ, per germline. This CDR3 spans 15 amino acids. Trimming left V 2 bases short and J 2 bases short, with 11 bases between. The CDR3 DNA is TGTGCCAGCAGCTTATGGAGCGGAACCACAGATACGCAGTATTTT. The encoded protein is CASSLWSGTTDTQYF.

The chain recombines TRBV4-3 with TRBJ2-3, with D hard to call. Germline loops: CDR1 LGHNA, CDR2 YSLEER. The V and J ends lost 0 bases and 2 bases respectively, with 6 bases between them. The CDR3 length is 14 residues. The CDR3 bases are TGCGCCAGCAGCCAAGATGTCTTCACAGATACGCAGTATTTT. This sequence encodes CASSQDVFTDTQYF.

This rearrangement joins TRBV30 to TRBJ2-5; possibly TRBD1 for D (6 bases). From germline, CDR1 is GTSNPN and CDR2 SVGIG (reference sequence). The CDR3 contains 14 residues. The V gene lost 2 bases and the J gene lost 1 base, with 11 bases spanning the gap. Here the CDR3 DNA reads TGTGCCTGGAGTCCGGGACACCGCCAAGAGACCCAGTACTTC. This encodes CAWSPGHRQETQYF.

The count of this clone is one. The rearrangement links TRBV4-2 to TRBJ2-1; 7 positions agree with TRBD1. Per the germline V gene, CDR1 is LGHNA and CDR2 is YNFKEQ. Unmatched junction bases numbered 4, after V lost 0 bases and J lost 5 bases. This CDR3 is built from 15 residues. This CDR3 is CASSQDGTENNEQFF. The CDR3 bases are TGTGCCAGCAGCCAAGACGGGACAGAAAACAATGAGCAGTTCTTC.

This clone was seen only a few times. This chain uses TRBV4-1 with TRBJ2-7; TRBD2 is a possible D gene (5 bases). V was cut by 1 base and J by 5 bases, with 12 bases left in between. Per germline, CDR1 MGHRA and CDR2 YSYEKL. The CDR3 is made up of 14 amino acids. The CDR3 region is CASSQGWSGDEQYF. The CDR3 region has the DNA TGCGCCAGCAGCCAAGGTTGGTCCGGGGACGAGCAGTACTTC.

The genes are TRBV27 and TRBJ2-4; perhaps TRBD1 as D (6 bases). Germline-derived CDR1 and CDR2 are MNHEY and SMNVEV (reference sequence). V lost 3 bases, J lost 6 bases, and 12 bases lay in between. CDR3 length: 14 residues. Here the CDR3 reads CASSFTGLINIQYF. CDR3 DNA: TGTGCCAGCAGTTTTACAGGGCTAATAAACATTCAGTACTTC.

The V and J genes are TRBV2 and TRBJ2-1; 7 bases fit TRBD2. The germline gives CDR1 SNHLY, CDR2 FYNNEI. Germline trimming cut 6 bases from V and 8 bases from J; bases unmatched to any gene: 13. The CDR3 loop spans 15 amino acids. CDR3 sequence reads: CASRALGLPRDEQFF. The CDR3 region has the DNA TGTGCCAGCAGGGCCCTGGGACTACCCCGGGATGAGCAGTTCTTC.

This rearrangement joins TRBV7-2 to TRBJ2-7; 10 bases line up with TRBD1. With V trimmed by 3 bases and J by 3 bases, 5 bases remained unmatched. This CDR3 contains 15 residues. In germline, CDR1 is SGHTA, CDR2 FQGNSA. The CDR3 nucleotides are TGTGCCAGCAGCTTTTCGGGACAGGGGCTCTACGAGCAGTACTTC. Translating it yields CASSFSGQGLYEQYF.

This rearrangement joins TRBV29-1 to TRBJ2-2; 10 bases are a match to TRBD2. From germline, CDR1 is SQVTM and CDR2 ANQGSEA. CDR3 length: 14 residues. V shed 6 bases, J shed 0 bases, and the junction held 1 base outside the gene matches. Written as DNA, the CDR3 is TGCAGCGTCGGACTAGCGGCGAACACCGGGGAGCTGTTTTTT. Amino acid sequence: CSVGLAANTGELFF.

This clone showed up just a few times. The chain couples TRBV9 to TRBJ2-1; 9 bases are shared with TRBD2. The CDR3 consists of 16 residues. Germline CDR1 SGDLS, CDR2 YYNGEE. V dropped 1 base and J dropped 6; count of bases not matched to a gene: 8. The CDR3 loop reads CASSVLPSGTGNEQFF. The CDR3, as DNA: TGTGCCAGCAGCGTATTACCTAGCGGGACGGGCAATGAGCAGTTCTTC.

The chain employs TRBV7-6 and TRBJ2-3, with 7 bases aligning to TRBD1. The CDR3 length is 14 residues. The ends lost 1 base at V and 4 bases at J; junction bases unmatched: 2. CDR1 is SGHVS and CDR2 is FNYEAQ in the germline V gene. CDR3 nucleotide sequence: TGTGCCAGCAGCTTAGGACAGGGCGCAGATACGCAGTATTTT. Translated, it gives CASSLGQGADTQYF.

The chain uses TRBV5-4 and TRBJ1-2, with a tentative D call TRBD1 (5 bases). Trimming shortened V by 4 bases and J by 11 bases, and 12 bases separated the two germline ends. This CDR3 is 11 amino acids long. Germline V gene lookup returns CDR1 SGHNT and CDR2 YYREEE (reference sequence). The CDR3 spells CASSVIGVYTF. CDR3 nucleotides: TGTGCCAGCAGCGTGATAGGGGTTTACACCTTC. Using reference TRBV5-4 and TRBJ1-2 for the parts outside the CDR3, the full variable domain is ETGVTQSPTHLIKTRGQQVTLRCSSQSGHNTVSWYQQALGQGPQFIFQYYREEENGRGNFPPRFSGLQFPNYSSELNVNALELDDSALYLCASSVIGVYTFGSGTRLTVV.

The chain recombines TRBV7-8 with TRBJ2-7; the D is unclear. Germline loops: CDR1 SGHVS, CDR2 FQNEAQ. V lost 5 bases and J lost 6, with 17 bases in between. CDR3 length: 14 amino acids. The CDR3 DNA is TGTGCCAGCAGCCTAGACCGAATTTGGGTCGAGCAGTACTTC. It encodes CASSLDRIWVEQYF.

The V call is TRBV6-1, the J call TRBJ2-1; 9 bases are a match to TRBD2. The CDR3 is 15 amino acids. Germline CDR1 reads MNHNS; CDR2 reads SASEGT. Unmatched junction bases numbered 7, after V lost 6 bases and J lost 4 bases. The CDR3 DNA sequence: TGTGCCAGCAGCGTAGCGACTAGCGGTTACAATGAGCAGTTCTTC. Protein sequence: CASSVATSGYNEQFF.